This T cell receptor beta chain is from a study of blood T cell repertoires in COVID-19. CDR1 is SGHVS, CDR2 FNYEAQ, per germline. The CDR3 loop spans 13 amino acids. Per the study methods: How many nucleated cells were present was estimated from reference gene primer amplification. The protocol was immunoSEQ multiplex PCR, while the TCRdb copy is restricted to in-frame clones and leaves out a portion. That table supplies the V and J calls and clone size; D and trimming were determined from the DNA. Of tens of thousands of clones detected, around 82% appear once; the ten largest clones hold 6.1%. V is TRBV7-6 and J is TRBJ1-5, with a weak D call TRBD1 (5 bases). The source is a woman older than 75 with acute or convalescent COVID-19. Material for sequencing was peripheral blood. The DNA for the CDR3 is TGTGCGGTCGGGGGGGAAGGCAATCAGCCCCAGCATTTT. Protein: CAVGGEGNQPQHF.